Listed below are T cell receptor beta chains from one sample, sequenced in a study of T cells after yellow fever vaccination. TCRdb processed the 5' RACE reads anew with MiXCR; each CDR3 protein has one entry. The sample has roughly 150,000 distinct CDR3 sequences; 7.7% are singletons. The input for sequencing was CD4+ T cells sorted from PBMCs, taken 5 days after the yellow fever booster vaccination. All receptors come from a man aged 25-40 years who received the YFV17D yellow fever vaccine. CDR3s include the opening cysteine and the closing phenylalanine or tryptophan. D genes are given only for firm matches. Size values are once, few and many counts, or a class for expanded clones, and some rows have none.

v_call: TRBV4-2
clone_size: many
j_call: TRBJ1-3
d_call: .
cdr3_nt: TGTGCCAGCAGCCAAGAAGTGGGAAGCCTTGGAAACACCATATATTTT
cdr3_aa: CASSQEVGSLGNTIYF

v_call: TRBV5-1
clone_size: many
j_call: TRBJ2-2
d_call: TRBD1
cdr3_nt: TGCGCCAGCAGTAGACAGGGGAACACCGGGGAGCTGTTTTTT
cdr3_aa: CASSRQGNTGELFF

v_call: TRBV12-3/TRBV12-4
clone_size: many
j_call: TRBJ1-3
d_call: .
cdr3_nt: TGTGCCAGCAGTTTAGGGGGTTCTGGAAACACCATATATTTT
cdr3_aa: CASSLGGSGNTIYF

v_call: TRBV7-9
clone_size: many
j_call: TRBJ1-2
d_call: .
cdr3_nt: TGTGCCAGCAGCTTAGATTGGGCGGGTAACTATGGCTACACCTTC
cdr3_aa: CASSLDWAGNYGYTF

v_call: TRBV5-4
clone_size: .
j_call: TRBJ2-3
d_call: .
cdr3_nt: TGTGCCAGCTCGACGTATAGCACAGATACGCAGTATTTT
cdr3_aa: CASSTYSTDTQYF

v_call: TRBV5-1
clone_size: many
j_call: TRBJ2-1
d_call: .
cdr3_nt: TGCGCCAGCAGCCCTGGACTGAGCTCCTACAATGAGCAGTTCTTC
cdr3_aa: CASSPGLSSYNEQFF

v_call: TRBV11-2
clone_size: few
j_call: TRBJ2-1
d_call: TRBD2
cdr3_nt: TGTGCCAGCAGCTTGGCCGGGAGGGCCCTGAGGGCGCAGTTCTTC
cdr3_aa: CASSLAGRALRAQFF

v_call: TRBV18
clone_size: many
j_call: TRBJ2-1
d_call: .
cdr3_nt: TGTGCCAGCTCACCAGAGATAGTCACCTACAATGAGCAGTTCTTC
cdr3_aa: CASSPEIVTYNEQFF

v_call: TRBV6-6
clone_size: many
j_call: TRBJ1-4
d_call: .
cdr3_nt: TGTGCCAGCAGAACAGAAACAAATGAAAAACTGTTTTTT
cdr3_aa: CASRTETNEKLFF

v_call: TRBV7-3
clone_size: many
j_call: TRBJ2-1
d_call: .
cdr3_nt: TGTGCCAGCAGCCCGATGGGGAGAGAAAGAAATGAGCAGTTCTTC
cdr3_aa: CASSPMGRERNEQFF

v_call: TRBV18
clone_size: few
j_call: TRBJ2-1
d_call: .
cdr3_nt: TGTGCCAGCTCACCAAGACAGGGAGGAATATACAATGAGCAGTTCTTC
cdr3_aa: CASSPRQGGIYNEQFF

v_call: TRBV7-9
clone_size: many
j_call: TRBJ2-7
d_call: TRBD2
cdr3_nt: TGTGCCAGCAGCTTGAATATAGCGGGACCCTACGAGCAGTACTTC
cdr3_aa: CASSLNIAGPYEQYF

v_call: TRBV7-2
clone_size: many
j_call: TRBJ2-2
d_call: TRBD1
cdr3_nt: TGTGCCAGCAGCTTAGGACAGGGGCGGGCCGGGGAGCTGTTTTTT
cdr3_aa: CASSLGQGRAGELFF

v_call: TRBV5-1
clone_size: many
j_call: TRBJ2-3
d_call: .
cdr3_nt: TGCGCCAGCACCCGAAAGGACGGATCTAGCACAGATACGCAGTATTTT
cdr3_aa: CASTRKDGSSTDTQYF

v_call: TRBV5-1
clone_size: many
j_call: TRBJ2-3
d_call: .
cdr3_nt: TGCGCCAGCAGCTTGGGCCACACAGATACGCAGTATTTT
cdr3_aa: CASSLGHTDTQYF

v_call: TRBV2
clone_size: many
j_call: TRBJ2-2
d_call: .
cdr3_nt: TGTGCCAGCAGTGCAACCCATAGCACCGGGGAGCTGTTTTTT
cdr3_aa: CASSATHSTGELFF

v_call: TRBV12-3/TRBV12-4
clone_size: many
j_call: TRBJ2-2
d_call: TRBD2
cdr3_nt: TGTGCCAGCAGTCTCCCAGGGACTAGGGGGACCGGGGAGCTGTTTTTT
cdr3_aa: CASSLPGTRGTGELFF

v_call: TRBV6-1
clone_size: many
j_call: TRBJ2-5
d_call: .
cdr3_nt: TGTGCCAGCAGTAAAAAAGGGTCAGAGACCCAGTACTTC
cdr3_aa: CASSKKGSETQYF

v_call: TRBV20-1
clone_size: many
j_call: TRBJ2-1
d_call: .
cdr3_nt: TGCAGTGCTAGAGTTGCCCAGGGCCATGAGCAGTTCTTC
cdr3_aa: CSARVAQGHEQFF

v_call: TRBV30
clone_size: many
j_call: TRBJ2-4
d_call: TRBD2
cdr3_nt: TGTGCCTGGAGTAATAAAGGTGGGAGGGGAGCCAGGGACATTCAGTACTTC
cdr3_aa: CAWSNKGGRGARDIQYF

v_call: TRBV7-2
clone_size: many
j_call: TRBJ2-3
d_call: .
cdr3_nt: TGTGCCAGCAGCCGCCAAGATACGCAGTATTTT
cdr3_aa: CASSRQDTQYF

v_call: TRBV12-3/TRBV12-4
clone_size: many
j_call: TRBJ2-5
d_call: TRBD1
cdr3_nt: TGTGCCAGCAGTACCTCCGGGACAGGGAGAGAGACCCAGTACTTC
cdr3_aa: CASSTSGTGRETQYF

v_call: TRBV28
clone_size: .
j_call: TRBJ1-1
d_call: .
cdr3_nt: TGTGCCAGCAGTTGGACAACTGAAGCTTTCTTT
cdr3_aa: CASSWTTEAFF

v_call: TRBV7-9
clone_size: many
j_call: TRBJ1-2
d_call: .
cdr3_nt: TGTGCCAGCAGCGCGACGGGACTCTCTGGCTACACCTTC
cdr3_aa: CASSATGLSGYTF

v_call: TRBV20-1
clone_size: many
j_call: TRBJ2-1
d_call: .
cdr3_nt: TGCAGTGCTAGCAAAGGCAAAAGTCACAATGAGCAGTTCTTC
cdr3_aa: CSASKGKSHNEQFF

v_call: TRBV30
clone_size: many
j_call: TRBJ2-2
d_call: .
cdr3_nt: TGTGCCTACCCCCAGGGGGGCACCGGGGAGCTGTTTTTT
cdr3_aa: CAYPQGGTGELFF

v_call: TRBV10-3
clone_size: many
j_call: TRBJ2-3
d_call: TRBD1
cdr3_nt: TGTGCCATCAGTGAGGATGGGACAGGGGGGTATACGCAGTATTTT
cdr3_aa: CAISEDGTGGYTQYF

v_call: TRBV20-1
clone_size: many
j_call: TRBJ2-5
d_call: TRBD2
cdr3_nt: TGCAGTGCTGGCCCTCGCGGGAGAGAGGAGACCCAGTACTTC
cdr3_aa: CSAGPRGREETQYF

v_call: TRBV19
clone_size: few
j_call: TRBJ2-5
d_call: .
cdr3_nt: TGTGCCAGTAAAAGTGAGTGGTTAAGTGAGACCCAGTACTTC
cdr3_aa: CASKSEWLSETQYF

v_call: TRBV5-4
clone_size: few
j_call: TRBJ2-3
d_call: TRBD2
cdr3_nt: TGTGCCAGCAGCACCGGGAGGGGGGGGAGCACAGATACGCAGTATTTT
cdr3_aa: CASSTGRGGSTDTQYF

v_call: TRBV20-1
clone_size: few
j_call: TRBJ2-5
d_call: TRBD2
cdr3_nt: TGCAGTGCTAGAGGTAGCGGGAGGACGGGGATACAGACCCAGTACTTC
cdr3_aa: CSARGSGRTGIQTQYF

v_call: TRBV6-1
clone_size: many
j_call: TRBJ2-1
d_call: .
cdr3_nt: TGTGCCACCGTAGGATACTTCTTAGGCGATGAGCAGTTCTTC
cdr3_aa: CATVGYFLGDEQFF

v_call: TRBV28
clone_size: many
j_call: TRBJ2-3
d_call: .
cdr3_nt: TGTGCCAGCAGGCCGTCTGGGCGGGACAGCACAGATACGCAGTATTTT
cdr3_aa: CASRPSGRDSTDTQYF

v_call: TRBV12-3/TRBV12-4
clone_size: many
j_call: TRBJ2-1
d_call: TRBD2
cdr3_nt: TGTGCCAGCAGTCCACTAGCGTACGGTGAGCAGTTCTTC
cdr3_aa: CASSPLAYGEQFF

v_call: TRBV6-6
clone_size: many
j_call: TRBJ2-3
d_call: .
cdr3_nt: TGTGCCAGCACCCAGTCGGAAGGAAATACGCAGTATTTT
cdr3_aa: CASTQSEGNTQYF